In this sample, the clone carrying this T cell receptor (beta chain) turned up a few times. This record belongs to a study of identical twins. One entry per CDR3 protein, called by TCRdb with MiXCR from the 5' RACE reads. The table has 210,000 or so distinct CDR3 sequences, 15% seen once. Trimming cost V 6 bases and J 4 bases, with 12 bases left between them. Looked up from germline, CDR1 is MNHNS and CDR2 is SASEGT. CDR3 size: 13 residues. These data also featured in a second study, about T cells expressing NK-cell markers.

V usage is TRBV6-1 and J usage is TRBJ1-2; no firm D call. Sequenced: CD8+ T cells sorted from blood. The sequence came from a woman aged 18-29 years in good health. The CDR3 nucleotides read TGTGCCAGCAGGGAATTTACTAGCTATGGCTACACCTTC. It translates to CASREFTSYGYTF.